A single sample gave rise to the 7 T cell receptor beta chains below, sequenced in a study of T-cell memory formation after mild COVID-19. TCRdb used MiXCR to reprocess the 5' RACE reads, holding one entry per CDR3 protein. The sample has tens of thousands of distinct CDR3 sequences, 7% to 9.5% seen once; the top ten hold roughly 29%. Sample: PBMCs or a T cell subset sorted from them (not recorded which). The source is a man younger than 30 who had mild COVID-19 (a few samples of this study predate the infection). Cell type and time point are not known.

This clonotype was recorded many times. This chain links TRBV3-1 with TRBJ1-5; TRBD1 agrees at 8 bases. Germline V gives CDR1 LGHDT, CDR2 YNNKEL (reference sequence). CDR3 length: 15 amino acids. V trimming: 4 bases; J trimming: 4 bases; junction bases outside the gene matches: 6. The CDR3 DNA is TGTGCCAGCAGCCTGGGGACAGGCCATAATCAGCCCCAGCATTTT. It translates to CASSLGTGHNQPQHF.

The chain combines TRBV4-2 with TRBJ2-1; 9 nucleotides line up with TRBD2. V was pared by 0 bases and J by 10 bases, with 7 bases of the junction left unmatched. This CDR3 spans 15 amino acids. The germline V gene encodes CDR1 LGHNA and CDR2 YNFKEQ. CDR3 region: CASSQDGLAGREQFF. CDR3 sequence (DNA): TGTGCCAGCAGCCAAGATGGGCTAGCGGGAAGAGAGCAGTTCTTC.

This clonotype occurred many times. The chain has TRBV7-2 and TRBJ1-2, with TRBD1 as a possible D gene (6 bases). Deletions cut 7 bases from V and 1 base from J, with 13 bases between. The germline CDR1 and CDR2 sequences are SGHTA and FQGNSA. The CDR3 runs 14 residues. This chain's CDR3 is CASTQMDSNYGYTF. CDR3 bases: TGTGCCAGCACCCAAATGGACAGTAACTATGGCTACACCTTC.

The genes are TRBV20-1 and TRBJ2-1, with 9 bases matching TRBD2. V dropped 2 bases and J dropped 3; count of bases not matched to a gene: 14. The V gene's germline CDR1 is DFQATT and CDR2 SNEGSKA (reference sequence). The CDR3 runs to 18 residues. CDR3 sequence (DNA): TGCAGTGCTAGACTCCGTGGCGGCGGGAGGGCCCACTACAATGAGCAGTTCTTC. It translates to CSARLRGGGRAHYNEQFF.

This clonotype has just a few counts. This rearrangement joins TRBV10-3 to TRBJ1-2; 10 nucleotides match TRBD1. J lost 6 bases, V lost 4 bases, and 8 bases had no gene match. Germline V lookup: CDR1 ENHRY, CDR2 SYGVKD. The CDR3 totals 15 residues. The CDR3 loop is CAISVGTGAMDGYTF. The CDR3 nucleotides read TGTGCCATCAGTGTTGGGACAGGGGCTATGGATGGCTACACCTTC.

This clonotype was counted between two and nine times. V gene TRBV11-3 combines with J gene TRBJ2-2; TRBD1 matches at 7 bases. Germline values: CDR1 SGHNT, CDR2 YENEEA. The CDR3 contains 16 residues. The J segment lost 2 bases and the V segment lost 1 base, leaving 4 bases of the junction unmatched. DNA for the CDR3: TGTGCCAGCAGCTTAGGGGGGACAGCCAACACCGGGGAGCTGTTTTTT. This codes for CASSLGGTANTGELFF.

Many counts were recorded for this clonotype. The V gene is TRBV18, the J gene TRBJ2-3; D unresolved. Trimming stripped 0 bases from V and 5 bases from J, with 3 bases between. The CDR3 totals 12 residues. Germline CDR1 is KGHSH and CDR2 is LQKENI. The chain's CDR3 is CASSPPLDTQYF. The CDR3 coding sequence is TGTGCCAGCTCACCACCTCTAGATACGCAGTATTTT.